This TCR beta chain appears in the sequencing data of a study of identical twins. CDR3 length: 13 amino acids. The germline V gene has CDR1 SEHNR and CDR2 FQNEAQ (reference sequence). V shed 8 bases and J shed 0 bases, with 8 bases lying between them. Broader study findings: The degree of excess twin sharing was weaker in beta out-of-frame sequences.

In this sample, this clonotype turned up many times. Its antigen is unknown. One entry per CDR3 protein results from TCRdb running MiXCR on the 5' RACE reads. The sample lists fewer than 650,000 distinct CDR3 sequences, over 8.5% seen once, with approximately 3.2% in the top ten. These data were also reused for a study on yellow fever vaccine responses in identical twins.

J is TRBJ2-1 and V is TRBV7-9, with a possible D match to TRBD2 (5 bases). Sequenced input: PBMCs. The sequence came from a woman between 18 and 29 years old in good health. DNA of the CDR3: TGTGCCAGCGCCGAGGGCTCCTACAATGAGCAGTTCTTC. This encodes CASAEGSYNEQFF. Using reference TRBV7-9 and TRBJ2-1 for the parts outside the CDR3, the full variable domain is DTGVSQNPRHKITKRGQNVTFRCDPISEHNRLYWYRQTLGQGPEFLTYFQNEAQLEKSRLLSDRFSAERPKGSFSTLEIQRTEQGDSAMYLCASAEGSYNEQFFGPGTRLTVL.